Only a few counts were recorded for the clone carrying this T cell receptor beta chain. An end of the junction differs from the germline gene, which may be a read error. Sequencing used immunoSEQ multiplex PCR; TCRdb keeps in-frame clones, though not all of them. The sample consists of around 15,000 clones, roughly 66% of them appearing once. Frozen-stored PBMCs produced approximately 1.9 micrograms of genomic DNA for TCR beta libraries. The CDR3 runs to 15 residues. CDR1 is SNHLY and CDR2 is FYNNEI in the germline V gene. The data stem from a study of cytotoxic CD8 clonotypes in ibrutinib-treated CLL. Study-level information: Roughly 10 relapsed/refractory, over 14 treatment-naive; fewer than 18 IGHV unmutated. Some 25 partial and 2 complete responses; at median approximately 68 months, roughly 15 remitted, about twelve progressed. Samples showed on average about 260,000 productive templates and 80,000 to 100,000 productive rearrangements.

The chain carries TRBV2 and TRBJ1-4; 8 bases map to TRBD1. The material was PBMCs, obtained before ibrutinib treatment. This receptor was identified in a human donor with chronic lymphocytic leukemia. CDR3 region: CASREGQGVSEKLFF. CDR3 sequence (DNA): TGTGCCAGCAGGGAAGGACAGGGAGTAAGTGAAAAACTGTTTTTT.